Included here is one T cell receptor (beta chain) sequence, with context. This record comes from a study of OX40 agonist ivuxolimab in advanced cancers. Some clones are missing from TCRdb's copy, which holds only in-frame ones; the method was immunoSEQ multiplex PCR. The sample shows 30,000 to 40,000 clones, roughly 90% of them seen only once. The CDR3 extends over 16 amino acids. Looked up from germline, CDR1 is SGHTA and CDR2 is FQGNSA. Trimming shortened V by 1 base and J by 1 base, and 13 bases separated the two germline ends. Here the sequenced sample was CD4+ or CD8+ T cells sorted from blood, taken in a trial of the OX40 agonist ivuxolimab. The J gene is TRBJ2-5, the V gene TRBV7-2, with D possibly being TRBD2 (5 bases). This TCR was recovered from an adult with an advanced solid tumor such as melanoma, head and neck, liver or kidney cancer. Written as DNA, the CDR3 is TGTGCCAGCAGCTTAGAGAGGGTTCGGTCCCAAGAGACCCAGTACTTC. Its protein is CASSLERVRSQETQYF.